These 30 T cell receptor beta chains share one sample of origin, sequenced in a study of shared clonotypes between healthy human individuals. Libraries were prepared by immunoSEQ multiplex PCR; TCRdb keeps only in-frame clonotypes and omits some of them. The data show more than 850,000 clones, more than 75% seen once. The material sequenced was memory CD4+ T cells from PBMCs. Subset here: CD45RA-negative fraction. The receptors were gathered from a young man in good health. Some clones in this sample may be carry-over from other donors' samples.

CDR3 protein: CASSLFSVPGFNEQFF. The CDR3 DNA follows: TGTGCCAGCAGCTTATTCTCTGTCCCGGGATTTAATGAGCAGTTCTTC. This chain links TRBV7-2 with TRBJ2-1, with D possibly matching TRBD2 (5 bases). The germline V gene encodes CDR1 SGHTA and CDR2 FQGNSA. V was shortened by 2 bases and J by 7 bases, with 18 bases between the two germline ends. The CDR3 sequence is 16 residues long.

This clone was detected many times. V usage is TRBV28 and J usage is TRBJ2-3, with D possibly being TRBD1 or TRBD2 (5 bases each). With 7 bases removed from V and 3 bases from J, the gap between germline ends came to 20 bases. The CDR3 is made up of 16 amino acids. Looked up from germline, CDR1 is MDHEN and CDR2 is SYDVKM. CDR3 nucleotides: TGTGCCAGCACCTTTTTCCGGGACGTAGGGACAGATACGCAGTATTTT. It codes for CASTFFRDVGTDTQYF.

This clone occurred once. Given the absence of the conserved phenylalanine or tryptophan at the CDR3 end, a read error is likely. The limits of the CDR3 on the DNA are not certain, so only TCRdb's listed CDR3 is given. The V and J genes are TRBV28 and TRBJ2-7. The CDR3 spans 13 amino acids, including both terminal residues. The germline V gene has CDR1 MDHEN and CDR2 SYDVKM. CDR3 residues: CASRGRDSSLSFG.

The CDR3, as DNA: TGTGCCAGCTCCTACCAATCCGGGAGGGTGAACACCGGGGAGCTGTTTTTT. It translates to CASSYQSGRVNTGELFF. The chain couples TRBV2 to TRBJ2-2, with 8 bases lining up with TRBD2. This CDR3 spans 17 amino acids. The germline V gene encodes CDR1 SNHLY and CDR2 FYNNEI. V lost 8 bases, J lost 1 base, and 12 bases stayed unmatched.

V is TRBV7-9 and J is TRBJ1-1; 12 nucleotides align to TRBD1. Germline-derived CDR1 and CDR2 are SEHNR and FQNEAQ (reference sequence). Trimming at V came to 3 bases and at J to 11 bases, leaving 10 bases not matched to a gene. The CDR3 extends over 15 amino acids. DNA for the CDR3: TGTGCCAGCAGCTTGGGACAGGGGGCTAGGGTGGTCGCTTTCTTT. Its translation is CASSLGQGARVVAFF.

The chain couples TRBV7-3 to TRBJ2-1; 7 bases align to TRBD2. This CDR3 comprises 15 residues. Germline V gene data show CDR1 as SGHTA and CDR2 as FQGTGA. V lost 5 bases and J lost 2; bases outside the gene matches: 6. The CDR3, as DNA: TGTGCCAGCAGCCTTCTAGCGGACGCCTACAATGAGCAGTTCTTC. This gives the protein CASSLLADAYNEQFF.

This clone was seen more than once but under ten times. The CDR3 region is CASSLWAREQYF. CDR3 in DNA: TGTGCCAGCAGCTTATGGGCCCGCGAGCAGTACTTC. The J gene is TRBJ2-7, the V gene TRBV7-2; unclear D gene. The CDR3 has 12 amino acids. Germline assignment: CDR1 SGHTA and CDR2 FQGNSA. Deletions cut 2 bases from V and 6 bases from J, with 8 bases between.

This clone was counted between two and nine times. This chain connects TRBV2 to TRBJ2-7, with 8 bases matching TRBD2. The CDR3 is 18 amino acids. Losses at the gene ends were 6 bases for V and 2 bases for J; bases not matched to a gene: 18. Germline V gives CDR1 SNHLY, CDR2 FYNNEI. CDR3 DNA: TGTGCCAGCAGCCCAGGACTAGCCGGAGGTCATAGACCCTACGAGCAGTACTTC. Its protein is CASSPGLAGGHRPYEQYF.

This chain links TRBV28 with TRBJ2-1; 8 positions agree with TRBD2. The CDR3 is made up of 14 amino acids. Germline V gives CDR1 MDHEN, CDR2 SYDVKM. J was trimmed by 4 bases and V by 7 bases; bases with no gene match: 6. This CDR3 reads CASKTGGAYNEQFF. In DNA form, the CDR3 reads TGTGCCAGCAAAACGGGAGGGGCGTACAATGAGCAGTTCTTC.

This clone has only a few counts. This chain's CDR3 is CASSLLAASTDTQYF. The CDR3 bases are TGTGCCAGCAGCTTACTAGCGGCAAGCACAGATACGCAGTATTTT. This chain links TRBV7-9 with TRBJ2-3; TRBD2 matches at 7 bases. CDR1 and CDR2 from the germline V gene are SEHNR and FQNEAQ (reference sequence). The CDR3 loop spans 15 amino acids. The V gene end was trimmed by 2 bases and the J gene end by 0 bases; junction bases not matched to a gene: 2.

This clone showed up many times. The chain recombines TRBV4-1 with TRBJ2-1, with TRBD2 matching over 12 bases. Germline loops: CDR1 MGHRA, CDR2 YSYEKL. The CDR3 is 16 amino acids. After removal of 3 bases from V and 6 bases from J, the junction contained 6 bases not matched to a gene. CDR3 protein: CASSQGGLAGFNEQFF. The CDR3 nucleotides are TGCGCCAGCAGCCAGGGTGGACTAGCGGGATTCAATGAGCAGTTCTTC.

This chain uses TRBV30 with TRBJ2-7; a possible D gene is TRBD1 (5 bases). The V end lost 0 bases, the J end lost 2 bases, and 8 bases lay between the germline ends. The CDR3 is 13 amino acids. The germline V gene has CDR1 GTSNPN and CDR2 SVGIG (reference sequence). The CDR3 DNA reads as TGTGCCTGGAGTGTACAGGACCCCTACGAGCAGTACTTC. Translation: CAWSVQDPYEQYF. The whole variable domain, remainder taken from reference TRBV30 and TRBJ2-7, is SQTIHQWPATLVQPVGSPLSLECTVEGTSNPNLYWYRQAAGRGLQLLFYSVGIGQISSEVPQNLSASRPQDRQFILSSKKLLLSDSGFYLCAWSVQDPYEQYFGPGTRLTVT.

This clone was recorded once. V is TRBV27 and J is TRBJ2-7, with 9 bases matching TRBD1. Germline V gene lookup returns CDR1 MNHEY and CDR2 SMNVEV (reference sequence). The CDR3 consists of 14 residues. Trimming removed 5 bases from V and 2 bases from J; junction bases left unmatched: 4. The CDR3 sequence: CASSRTGVTYEQYF. DNA for the CDR3: TGTGCCAGCAGTCGGACAGGGGTGACCTACGAGCAGTACTTC.

On this clone itself: The junction departs from the called germline gene at one end, perhaps through a read error. V gene TRBV6-6 combines with J gene TRBJ2-7, with 8 bases aligning to TRBD2. CDR1 is MNHNY and CDR2 is SVGAGI in the germline V gene (reference sequence). The CDR3 contains 15 residues. This CDR3 reads CASSPGGRNSHEQYF. The CDR3 nucleotides are TGTGCCAGCAGTCCGGGGGGGCGGAACTCCCACGAGCAGTACTTC.

The chain couples TRBV25-1 to TRBJ2-5, with 8 bases that match TRBD2. CDR1 and CDR2 (germline): MGHDK, SYGVNS. J gave up 2 bases and V 2 bases, and 4 bases lay outside the gene matches. This CDR3 spans 15 amino acids. In nucleotides, the CDR3 is TGTGCCAGCAGTGAAGGCACTAGCGGACAAGAGACCCAGTACTTC. It translates to CASSEGTSGQETQYF.

This clone was found once. The genes are TRBV6-1 and TRBJ1-2; possible D gene TRBD1, 6 bases. V was pared by 6 bases and J by 3 bases, with 14 bases between. The CDR3 spans 14 residues. Germline loops: CDR1 MNHNS, CDR2 SASEGT. The DNA of the CDR3 is TGTGCCAGCAGGTCCCTCGGGGGCGACTATGGCTACACCTTC. It specifies CASRSLGGDYGYTF.

V gene TRBV5-1 combines with J gene TRBJ1-2, with D perhaps TRBD1 (6 bases). The CDR3 contains 15 residues. The V and J ends lost 2 bases and 0 bases respectively, with 11 bases between them. The germline CDR1 and CDR2 sequences are SGHRS and YFSETQ. CDR3 coding DNA: TGCGCCAGCAGCTTCGCGCAGGGGCCTAACTATGGCTACACCTTC. It codes for CASSFAQGPNYGYTF. Together with reference TRBV5-1 and TRBJ1-2, the CDR3 gives the full variable domain: KAGVTQTPRYLIKTRGQQVTLSCSPISGHRSVSWYQQTPGQGLQFLFEYFSETQRNKGNFPGRFSGRQFSNSRSEMNVSTLELGDSALYLCASSFAQGPNYGYTFGSGTRLTVV.

This clone was recorded many times. Other DNA sequences in the sample encode the same CDR3. This chain connects TRBV29-1 to TRBJ1-3; 7 positions match TRBD1. CDR3 length equals 13 residues. Per the germline V gene, CDR1 is SQVTM and CDR2 is ANQGSEA. V gave up 5 bases and J gave up 0 bases; unmatched junction bases: 1. The CDR3 bases are TGCAGCGTTAACAGGGGCTCTGGAAACACCATATATTTT. It specifies CSVNRGSGNTIYF.

The CDR3 DNA follows: TGTGCCAGCAGTGAATCGGGAGCCGCTATTAAAGCTTTCTTT. It translates to CASSESGAAIKAFF. This sequence joins TRBV6-1 and TRBJ1-1, with D unclear. CDR1 is MNHNS and CDR2 is SASEGT in the germline V gene. The CDR3 is 14 amino acids. V lost 2 bases, J lost 9 bases, and 16 bases lay in between.

About this clone itself: A much larger clone sits a single nucleotide away, making a read error possible. This chain connects TRBV6-6 to TRBJ2-5; 13 bases line up with TRBD2. The CDR3 covers 15 residues. The germline gives CDR1 MNHNY, CDR2 SVGAGI (reference sequence). V shed 6 bases, J shed 2 bases, and the junction held 3 bases outside the gene matches. As DNA, the CDR3 is TGTGCCAGCAGAGAACTAGCGGGAGGGCAAGAGACCCAGTACTTC. Amino acids: CASRELAGGQETQYF.

V usage is TRBV9 and J usage is TRBJ1-2; no clear D gene. V lost 1 base and J 8 bases, leaving 9 bases between the germline ends. From germline, CDR1 is SGDLS and CDR2 YYNGEE. This CDR3 contains 12 residues. Written as DNA, the CDR3 is TGTGCCAGCAGCGTAAATGCCTGGGGCTACACCTTC. It codes for CASSVNAWGYTF.

This chain connects TRBV28 to TRBJ1-4, with D possibly being TRBD1 (5 bases). Germline CDR1 and CDR2: MDHEN and SYDVKM. Trimming pared 2 bases from V and 8 bases from J, leaving 12 bases between. The CDR3 loop spans 14 amino acids. As DNA, the CDR3 is TGTGCCAGCAGTTTACCCGGGGGTAGGGAAAAACTGTTTTTT. The encoded protein is CASSLPGGREKLFF.

The rearrangement joins TRBV29-1 to TRBJ2-3; D possibly corresponds to TRBD1 (5 bases). This CDR3 has 13 amino acids. With 4 bases removed from V and 11 bases from J, the gap between germline ends came to 19 bases. Germline V CDR1 and CDR2: SQVTM, ANQGSEA. CDR3 DNA sequence: TGCAGCGTTGGGGGATCAGGGATTCATCTGCAGTATTTT. Its translation: CSVGGSGIHLQYF.

The chain is built from TRBV7-9 and TRBJ2-1; the D gene is possibly TRBD2 (5 bases). The germline gives CDR1 SEHNR, CDR2 FQNEAQ (reference sequence). This CDR3 is built from 17 residues. Trimming pared 6 bases from V and 2 bases from J, leaving 20 bases between. The CDR3 sequence: CASRPPHRLSPYNEQFF. In nucleotides, the CDR3 is TGTGCCAGCAGACCTCCCCACCGACTATCCCCCTACAATGAGCAGTTCTTC.

The chain couples TRBV28 to TRBJ2-1; 15 bases fit TRBD2. After removal of 5 bases from V and 7 bases from J, the junction contained 6 bases not matched to a gene. The CDR3 length is 16 residues. Looked up from germline, CDR1 is MDHEN and CDR2 is SYDVKM. The CDR3, as DNA: TGTGCCAGCAGTCTCGGACTAGCGGGAGGGCAGAATGAGCAGTTCTTC. Translation gives CASSLGLAGGQNEQFF.

The V and J genes are TRBV5-4 and TRBJ2-2; no reliable D call. Deletions cut 1 base from V and 6 bases from J, with 10 bases between. This CDR3 is built from 14 residues. Germline CDR1 is SGHNT and CDR2 is YYREEE (reference sequence). The CDR3 DNA is TGTGCCAGCAGCTTGATGAAGGCCCCCGGGGAGCTGTTTTTT. Encoded protein: CASSLMKAPGELFF.

The J gene is TRBJ1-5, the V gene TRBV4-1, with 9 bases matching TRBD1. The V gene end was trimmed by 1 base and the J gene end by 7 bases; junction bases not matched to a gene: 8. The CDR3 consists of 16 residues. Germline V gene sequence: CDR1 MGHRA, CDR2 YSYEKL. The CDR3 region has the DNA TGCGCCAGCAGCCAAGGCACCGGGACAGGGATCCAGCCCCAGCATTTT. Its translation is CASSQGTGTGIQPQHF.

This chain joins TRBV19 and TRBJ1-1, with D perhaps matching TRBD1 (5 bases). The ends were cut back, 9 bases at V and 5 bases at J, with 16 bases in the middle. This CDR3 comprises 13 residues. Germline V gives CDR1 LNHDA, CDR2 SQIVND (reference sequence). CDR3 protein: CASERQGPTEAFF. DNA for the CDR3: TGTGCCAGCGAACGCCAGGGACCGACTGAAGCTTTCTTT.

The CDR3: CASKGGGRPNSPLHF. The CDR3 DNA follows: TGTGCCAGCAAAGGTGGGGGACGGCCGAATTCACCCCTCCACTTT. The J gene is TRBJ1-6, the V gene TRBV2; TRBD1 is a possible D gene (5 bases). Germline CDR1 reads SNHLY; CDR2 reads FYNNEI. Trimming cost V 7 bases and J 7 bases, with 17 bases left between them. This CDR3 has 15 residues.

The V call is TRBV5-5, the J call TRBJ1-2, with no clear D. Germline values: CDR1 SGHKS, CDR2 YYEKEE (reference sequence). The CDR3 runs to 14 residues. V lost 7 bases, J lost 5 bases, and 18 bases lay in between. The chain's CDR3 is CASSTAGGWYGYTF. CDR3 bases: TGTGCCAGCTCGACGGCAGGCGGTTGGTATGGCTACACCTTC. The whole variable domain, filled in from reference TRBV5-5 and TRBJ1-2, reads DAGVTQSPTHLIKTRGQQVTLRCSPISGHKSVSWYQQVLGQGPQFIFQYYEKEERGRGNFPDRFSARQFPNYSSELNVNALLLGDSALYLCASSTAGGWYGYTFGSGTRLTVV.